The clone carrying this T cell receptor (beta chain) was counted once. The sample belongs to a study of cytomegalovirus exposure and HLA in healthy donors. 13 Jbeta primers and 60 Vbeta primers were used for the PCR. Assay used: immunoSEQ multiplex PCR; TCRdb lists only in-frame clones, some missing. The repertoire has over 100,000 clones, approximately 74% of them found once; the top ten carry under 8.5%. This CDR3 is 14 amino acids long. Germline V gene data show CDR1 as SNHLY and CDR2 as FYNNEI. Between the trimmed V and J ends, which lost 1 base and 2 bases, there was a span of 7 bases. What was sequenced was PBMCs. This TCR was recovered from a male donor in good health and CMV-seronegative. The rearrangement joins TRBV2 to TRBJ2-3; D unclear. The CDR3: CASSEVVFTDTQYF. CDR3 in DNA: TGTGCCAGCAGTGAAGTCGTCTTCACAGATACGCAGTATTTT. Together with reference TRBV2 and TRBJ2-3, the CDR3 gives the full variable domain: EPEVTQTPSHQVTQMGQEVILRCVPISNHLYFYWYRQILGQKVEFLVSFYNNEISEKSEIFDDQFSVERPDGSNFTLKIRSTKLEDSAMYFCASSEVVFTDTQYFGPGTRLTVL.